The TCR beta chain under discussion was sequenced for a study of OX40 agonist ivuxolimab in advanced cancers. The germline gives CDR1 SNHLY, CDR2 FYNNEI. The germline V and J ends were trimmed by 6 bases and 8 bases, with 20 bases remaining between them. The CDR3 extends over 16 amino acids. Method: immunoSEQ multiplex PCR; TCRdb's copy keeps in-frame clones and lacks some. The sample includes some 50,000 clones, about 95% of them seen just once. This TCR came from an adult with an advanced solid tumor such as melanoma, head and neck, liver or kidney cancer. The gene calls are TRBV2 and TRBJ1-6; no clear D. The sample was CD4+ or CD8+ T cells sorted from blood, taken in a trial of the OX40 agonist ivuxolimab. The CDR3 sequence: CASRHNTKGIYSPLHF. CDR3 nucleotide sequence: TGTGCCAGCAGGCACAACACAAAAGGGATCTATTCACCCCTCCACTTT.